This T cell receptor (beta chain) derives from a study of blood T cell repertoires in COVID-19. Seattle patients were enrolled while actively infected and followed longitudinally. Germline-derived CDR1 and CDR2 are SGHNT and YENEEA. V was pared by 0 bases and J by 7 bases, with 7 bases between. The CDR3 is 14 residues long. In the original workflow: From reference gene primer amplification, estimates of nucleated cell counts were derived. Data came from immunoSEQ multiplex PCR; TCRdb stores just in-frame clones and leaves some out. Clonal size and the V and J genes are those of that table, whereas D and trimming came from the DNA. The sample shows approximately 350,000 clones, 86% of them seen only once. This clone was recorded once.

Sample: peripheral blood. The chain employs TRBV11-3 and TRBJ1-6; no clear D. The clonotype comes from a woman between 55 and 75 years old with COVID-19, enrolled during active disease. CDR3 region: CASSLDVRNSPLHF. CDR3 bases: TGTGCCAGCAGCTTAGACGTCAGAAATTCACCCCTCCACTTT.